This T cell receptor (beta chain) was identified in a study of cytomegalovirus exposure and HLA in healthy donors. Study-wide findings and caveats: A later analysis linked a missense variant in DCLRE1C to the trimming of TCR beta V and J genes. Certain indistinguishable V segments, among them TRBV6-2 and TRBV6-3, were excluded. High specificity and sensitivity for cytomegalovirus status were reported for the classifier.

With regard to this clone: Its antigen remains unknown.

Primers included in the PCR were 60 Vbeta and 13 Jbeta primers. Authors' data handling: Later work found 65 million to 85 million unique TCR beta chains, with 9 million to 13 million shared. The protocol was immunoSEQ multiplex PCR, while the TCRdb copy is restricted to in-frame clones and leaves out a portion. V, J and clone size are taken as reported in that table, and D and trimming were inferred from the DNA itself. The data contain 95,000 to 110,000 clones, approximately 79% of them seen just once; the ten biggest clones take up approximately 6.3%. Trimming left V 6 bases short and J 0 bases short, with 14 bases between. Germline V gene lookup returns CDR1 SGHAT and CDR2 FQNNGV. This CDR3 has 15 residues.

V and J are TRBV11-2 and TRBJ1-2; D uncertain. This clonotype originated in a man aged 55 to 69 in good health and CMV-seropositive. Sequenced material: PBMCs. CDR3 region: CASSSPSAANYGYTF. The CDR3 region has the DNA TGTGCCAGCAGTTCCCCTTCGGCGGCTAACTATGGCTACACCTTC.